The rows below give T cell receptor beta chains drawn from one sample of a study of blood T cells in healthy people across ages. TCRdb reprocessed the 5' RACE reads via MiXCR and lists one record per CDR3 protein. In the table there are some 1.1 million distinct CDR3 sequences, under 40% of which are singletons. Sequences were obtained from blood. The receptors shown here come from a man aged 18 to 35 in good health. The CDR3 runs from the conserved cysteine through the conserved F or W. Fields, in order: D gene, V gene, CDR3 protein. D genes are given only for firm matches.

-	TRBV4-1	CASSPAGGSNEKLFF
-	TRBV5-1	CASSLGGSSGYTF
-	TRBV12-5	CASGWGTANTEAFF
-	TRBV7-2	CASSLAMNQETQYF
TRBD1	TRBV18	CASSLGQDTEAFF
-	TRBV11-2	CASSLGDHREWETQYF
-	TRBV7-9	CASSFGQGGTEAFF
-	TRBV12-3/TRBV12-4	CASRQGMMNEQYF
TRBD2	TRBV28	CASSFLSGDADTQYF
TRBD2	TRBV20-1	CSAVAGAQETQYF
TRBD1	TRBV6-6	CASSNRTGHTEAFF
-	TRBV20-1	CSARGGGGADTQYF
-	TRBV11-2	CASSLDLSPGYTF
TRBD1	TRBV6-6	CASSLQGTFNQPQHF